This TCR beta chain was sequenced for a study of Tregs in tolerant kidney transplant recipients. Mixed chimerism was transient after nonmyeloablative marrow transplants from related graft donors. Unstimulated regulatory T cells (CD4+CD25+CD127-), CD4+CD25- non-regulatory cells, CD4 and CD8 cells were FACS-sorted from thawed PBMCs. Sequencing used immunoSEQ multiplex PCR; TCRdb keeps in-frame clones, though not all of them. The sample records tens of thousands of clones, approximately 84% being singletons. Germline CDR1 and CDR2: MNHNS and SASEGT. CDR3 length: 14 amino acids. This receptor was obtained from a human patient who received a combined kidney and bone marrow transplant. The T cells may partly be graft donor cells. The J gene is TRBJ2-5, the V gene TRBV6-1; 10 bases fit TRBD1. The end of the DNA is better explained by TRBJ2-7, so the J call may be wrong. The specimen comprised CD8+ T cells from blood (PBMCs), sampled 6 months after the transplant. The CDR3 nucleotides read TGTGCCAGCAGCACCGGGACAGGGGACAGCGAGCAGTACTTC. It yields the protein CASSTGTGDSEQYF.